This T cell receptor beta chain stems from a study of Ad26.COV2.S vaccination and SARS-CoV-2 variants. Whole-study context: Recipients of Ad26.COV2.S got it intramuscularly, once or twice 56 days apart. Study-wide results and caveats: Vaccine recipients and placebo recipients showed similar non-spike TCR breadth. Spike-specific responses of CD8+ and CD4+ T cells were reported to display substantial breadth after vaccination.

About this clone: Its antigen is unknown.

This CDR3 is built from 16 residues. V was cut by 3 bases and J by 1 base, with 12 bases left in between. The germline CDR1 and CDR2 sequences are KGHSH and LQKENI. The assay was immunoSEQ multiplex PCR, and TCRdb's table has in-frame clones only and misses some. The table has about 680,000 clones, around 92% seen once. Treatment: roughly 20 received Ad26.COV2.S at low or high dose, single or two shots; 5 received placebo; per-sample allocation not given. Specimens were obtained on day 63 following the first vaccine or placebo injection. Sequenced here: peripheral blood, sampled in a trial of Ad26.COV2.S vaccine versus placebo. The chain carries TRBV18 and TRBJ2-2; tentatively, D is TRBD1 (6 bases). This clonotype was sampled from a person aged 18-60 years who received the Ad26.COV2.S COVID-19 vaccine or a placebo. The CDR3 protein is CASSPPGTRNTGELFF. The CDR3 DNA reads TGTGCCAGCTCACCCCCCGGGACACGGAACACCGGGGAGCTGTTTTTT.